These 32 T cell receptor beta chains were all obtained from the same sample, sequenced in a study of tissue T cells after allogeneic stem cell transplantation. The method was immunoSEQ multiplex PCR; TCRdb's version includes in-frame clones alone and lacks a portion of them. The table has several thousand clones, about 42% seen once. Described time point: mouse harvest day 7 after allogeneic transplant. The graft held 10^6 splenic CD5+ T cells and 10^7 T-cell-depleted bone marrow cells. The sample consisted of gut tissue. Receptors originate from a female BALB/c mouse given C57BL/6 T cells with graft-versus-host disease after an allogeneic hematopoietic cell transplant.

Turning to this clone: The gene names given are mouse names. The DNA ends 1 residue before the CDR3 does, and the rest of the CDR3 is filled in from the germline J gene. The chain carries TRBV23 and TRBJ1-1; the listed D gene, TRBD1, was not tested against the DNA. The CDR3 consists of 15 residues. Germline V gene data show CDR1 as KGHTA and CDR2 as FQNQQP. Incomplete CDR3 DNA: TGCTCCAGCAGTCACCAGGGACAGGGAAACACAGAAGTCTTC. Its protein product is CSSSHQGQGNTEVF. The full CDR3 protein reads CSSSHQGQGNTEVFF.

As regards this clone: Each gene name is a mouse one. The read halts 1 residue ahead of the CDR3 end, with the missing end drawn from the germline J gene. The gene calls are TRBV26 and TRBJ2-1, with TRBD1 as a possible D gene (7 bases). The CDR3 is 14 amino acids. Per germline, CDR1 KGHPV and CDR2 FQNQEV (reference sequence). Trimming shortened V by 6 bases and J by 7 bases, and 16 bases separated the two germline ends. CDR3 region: CASSLRGRSAEQFF. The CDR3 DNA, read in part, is TGTGCCAGCAGCCTGAGGGGGCGCTCCGCTGAGCAGTTC. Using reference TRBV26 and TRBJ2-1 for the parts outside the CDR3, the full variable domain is NSKVIQTPRYLVKGQGQKAKMRCIPEKGHPVVFWYQQNKNNEFKFLINFQNQEVLQQIDMTEKRFSAECPSNSPCSLEIQSSEAGDSALYLCASSLRGRSAEQFFGPGTRLTVL.

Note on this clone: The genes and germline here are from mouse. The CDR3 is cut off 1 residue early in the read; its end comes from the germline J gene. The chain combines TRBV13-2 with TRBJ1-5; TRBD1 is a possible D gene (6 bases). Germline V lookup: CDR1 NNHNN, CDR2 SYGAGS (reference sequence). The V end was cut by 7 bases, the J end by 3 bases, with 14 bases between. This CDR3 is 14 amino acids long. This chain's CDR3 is CASSAGAGNQAPLF. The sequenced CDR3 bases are TGTGCCAGCAGTGCGGGGGCAGGCAACCAGGCTCCGCTT.

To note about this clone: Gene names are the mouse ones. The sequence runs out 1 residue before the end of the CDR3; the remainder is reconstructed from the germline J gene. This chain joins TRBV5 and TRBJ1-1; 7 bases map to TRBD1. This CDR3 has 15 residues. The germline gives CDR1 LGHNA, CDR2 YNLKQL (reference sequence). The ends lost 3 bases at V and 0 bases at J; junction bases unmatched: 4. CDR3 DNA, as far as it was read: TGTGCCAGCAGCCACAACAGGGGTGCAAACACAGAAGTCTTC. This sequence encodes CASSHNRGANTEVF. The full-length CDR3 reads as CASSHNRGANTEVFF.

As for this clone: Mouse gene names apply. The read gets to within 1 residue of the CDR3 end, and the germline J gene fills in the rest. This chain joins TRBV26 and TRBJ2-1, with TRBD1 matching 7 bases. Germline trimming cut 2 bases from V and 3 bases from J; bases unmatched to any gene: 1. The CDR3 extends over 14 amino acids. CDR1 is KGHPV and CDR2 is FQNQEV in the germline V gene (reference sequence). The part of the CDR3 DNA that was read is TGTGCCAGCAGTCTGGGGACAGTCTATGCTGAGCAGTTC. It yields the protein CASSLGTVYAEQF. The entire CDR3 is CASSLGTVYAEQFF.

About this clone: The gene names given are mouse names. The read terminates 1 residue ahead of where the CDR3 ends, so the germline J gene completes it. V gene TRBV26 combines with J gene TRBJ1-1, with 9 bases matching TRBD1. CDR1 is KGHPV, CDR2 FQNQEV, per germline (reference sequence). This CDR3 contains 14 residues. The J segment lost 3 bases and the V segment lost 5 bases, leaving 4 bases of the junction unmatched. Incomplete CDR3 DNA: TGTGCCAGCAGTTACAGGGGGCGCGACACAGAAGTCTTC. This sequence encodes CASSYRGRDTEVF. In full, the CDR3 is CASSYRGRDTEVFF.

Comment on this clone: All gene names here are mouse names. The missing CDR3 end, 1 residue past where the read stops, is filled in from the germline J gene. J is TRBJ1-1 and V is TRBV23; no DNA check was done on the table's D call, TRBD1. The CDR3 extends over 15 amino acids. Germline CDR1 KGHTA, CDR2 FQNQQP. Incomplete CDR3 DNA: TGCTCCAGCAGTCAATCGGGGACAGCAAACACAGAAGTCTTC. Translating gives CSSSQSGTANTEVF. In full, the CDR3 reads CSSSQSGTANTEVFF.

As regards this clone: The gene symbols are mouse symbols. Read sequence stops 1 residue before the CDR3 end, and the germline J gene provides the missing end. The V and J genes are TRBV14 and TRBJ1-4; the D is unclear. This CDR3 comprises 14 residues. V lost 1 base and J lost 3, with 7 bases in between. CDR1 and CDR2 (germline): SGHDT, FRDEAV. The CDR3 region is CASSFPNTNERLFF. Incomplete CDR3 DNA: TGTGCCAGCAGTTTCCCAAATACCAACGAAAGATTATTT.

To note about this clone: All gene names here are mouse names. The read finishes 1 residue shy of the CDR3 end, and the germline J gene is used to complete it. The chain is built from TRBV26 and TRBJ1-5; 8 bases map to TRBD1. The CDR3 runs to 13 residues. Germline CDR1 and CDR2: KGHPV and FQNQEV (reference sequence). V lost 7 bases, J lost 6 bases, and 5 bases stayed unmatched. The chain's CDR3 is CASNRGSGQAPLF. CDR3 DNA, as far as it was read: TGTGCCAGCAACAGGGGGAGCGGCCAGGCTCCGCTT.

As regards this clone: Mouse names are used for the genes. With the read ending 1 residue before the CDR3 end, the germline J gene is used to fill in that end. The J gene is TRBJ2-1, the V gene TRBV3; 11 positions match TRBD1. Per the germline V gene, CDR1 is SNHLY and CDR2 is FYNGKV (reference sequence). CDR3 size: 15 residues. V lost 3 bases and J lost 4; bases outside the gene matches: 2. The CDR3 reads CASSFRDRGYAEQFF. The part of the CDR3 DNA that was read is TGTGCCAGCAGCTTTAGGGACAGGGGGTATGCTGAGCAGTTC.

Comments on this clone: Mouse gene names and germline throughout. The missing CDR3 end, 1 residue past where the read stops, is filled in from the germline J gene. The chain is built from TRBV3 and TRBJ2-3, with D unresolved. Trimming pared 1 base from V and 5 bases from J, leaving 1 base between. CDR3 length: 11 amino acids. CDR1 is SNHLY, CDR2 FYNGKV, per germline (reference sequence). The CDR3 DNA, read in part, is TGTGCCAGCAGCTTAGTAGAAACGCTGTAT. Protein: CASSLVETLY. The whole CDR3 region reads CASSLVETLYF.

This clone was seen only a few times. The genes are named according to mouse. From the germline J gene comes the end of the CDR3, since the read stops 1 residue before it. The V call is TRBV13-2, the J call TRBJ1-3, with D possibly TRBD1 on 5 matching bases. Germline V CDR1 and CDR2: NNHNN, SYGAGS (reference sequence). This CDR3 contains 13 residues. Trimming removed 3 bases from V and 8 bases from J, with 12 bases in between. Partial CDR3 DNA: TGTGCCAGCGGTGCGCCGGGACGGGATACGCTCTAT. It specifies CASGAPGRDTLY. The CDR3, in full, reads CASGAPGRDTLYF.

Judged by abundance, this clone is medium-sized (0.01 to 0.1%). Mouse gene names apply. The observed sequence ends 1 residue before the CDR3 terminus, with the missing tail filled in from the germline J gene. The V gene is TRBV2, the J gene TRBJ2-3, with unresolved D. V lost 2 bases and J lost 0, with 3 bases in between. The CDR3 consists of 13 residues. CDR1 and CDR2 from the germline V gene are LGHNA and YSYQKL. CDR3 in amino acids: CASSQTSAETLYF. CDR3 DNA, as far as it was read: TGTGCCAGCAGCCAAACTAGTGCAGAAACGCTGTAT.

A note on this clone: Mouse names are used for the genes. The sequenced part of the CDR3 DNA is TGTGCCTGGAGTCTAGGCTGGGGGGGTAACCAAGACACCCAGTAC. Encoded protein: CAWSLGWGGNQDTQY. The CDR3, in full, reads CAWSLGWGGNQDTQYF. The rearrangement uses TRBV31 and TRBJ2-5, with 9 bases fitting TRBD2. The sequence runs out 1 residue before the end of the CDR3; the remainder is reconstructed from the germline J gene. The germline V gene encodes CDR1 GKSSPN and CDR2 SITVG. After removal of 0 bases from V and 0 bases from J, the junction contained 4 bases not matched to a gene. CDR3 length equals 16 residues. The whole variable domain, remainder taken from reference TRBV31 and TRBJ2-5, is AQTIHQWPVAEIKAVGSPLSLGCTIKGKSSPNLYWYWQATGGTLQQLFYSITVGQVESVVQLNLSASRPKDDQFILSTEKLLLSHSGFYLCAWSLGWGGNQDTQYFGPGTRLLVL.

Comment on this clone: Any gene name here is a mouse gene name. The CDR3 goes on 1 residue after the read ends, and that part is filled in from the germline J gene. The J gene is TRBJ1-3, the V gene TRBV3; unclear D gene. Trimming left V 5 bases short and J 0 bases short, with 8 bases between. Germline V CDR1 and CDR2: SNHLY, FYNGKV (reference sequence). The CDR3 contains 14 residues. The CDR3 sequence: CASSVSFSGNTLYF. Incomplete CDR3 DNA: TGTGCCAGCAGCGTCAGTTTTTCTGGAAATACGCTCTAT.

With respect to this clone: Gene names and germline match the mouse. CDR3 DNA, as far as it was read: TGTGCCAGCAGCATCCGGGACTGGGGGGACACCCAGTAC. It yields the protein CASSIRDWGDTQY. The entire CDR3 protein reads CASSIRDWGDTQYF. The chain joins TRBV3 to TRBJ2-5; 11 nucleotides agree with TRBD2. The CDR3 goes on 1 residue after the read ends, and that part is filled in from the germline J gene. CDR1 and CDR2 from the germline V gene are SNHLY and FYNGKV (reference sequence). J lost 6 bases, V lost 5 bases, and 4 bases had no gene match. This CDR3 region has 14 residues. Filled out from reference TRBV3 and TRBJ2-5, the complete variable domain reads GPKVLQIPSHQIIDMGQMVTLNCDPVSNHLYFYWYKQILGQQMEFLVNFYNGKVMEKSKLFKDQFSVERPDGSYFTLKIQPTALEDSAVYFCASSIRDWGDTQYFGPGTRLLVL.

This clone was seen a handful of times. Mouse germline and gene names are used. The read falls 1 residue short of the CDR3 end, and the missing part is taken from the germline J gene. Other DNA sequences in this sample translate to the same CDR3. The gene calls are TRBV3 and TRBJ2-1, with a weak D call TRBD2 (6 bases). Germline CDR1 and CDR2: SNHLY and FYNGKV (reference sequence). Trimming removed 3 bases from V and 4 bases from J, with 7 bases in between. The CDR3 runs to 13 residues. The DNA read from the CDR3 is TGTGCCAGCAGCTTCTGGGGTTATGCTGAGCAGTTC. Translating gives CASSFWGYAEQF. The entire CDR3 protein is CASSFWGYAEQFF.

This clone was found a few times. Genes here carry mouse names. CDR3 sequence: CASSQGQYAEQFF. The sequenced part of the CDR3 DNA is TGTGCCAGCAGCCAAGGACAATATGCTGAGCAGTTC. The chain couples TRBV5 to TRBJ2-1; no clear D. The read terminates 1 residue before the CDR3 end, so the remaining end is supplied by the germline J gene. Trimming removed 1 base at V and 4 bases at J, with 5 bases between. In germline, CDR1 is LGHNA, CDR2 YNLKQL (reference sequence). The CDR3 loop spans 13 amino acids.

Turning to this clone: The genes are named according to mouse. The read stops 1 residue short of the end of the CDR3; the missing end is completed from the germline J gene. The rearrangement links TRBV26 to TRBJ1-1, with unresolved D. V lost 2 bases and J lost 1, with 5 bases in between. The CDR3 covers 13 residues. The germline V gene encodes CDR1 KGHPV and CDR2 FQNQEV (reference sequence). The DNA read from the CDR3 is TGTGCCAGCAGTCTGCAGGTAAACACAGAAGTCTTC. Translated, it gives CASSLQVNTEVF. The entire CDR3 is CASSLQVNTEVFF. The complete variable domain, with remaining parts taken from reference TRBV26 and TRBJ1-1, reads NSKVIQTPRYLVKGQGQKAKMRCIPEKGHPVVFWYQQNKNNEFKFLINFQNQEVLQQIDMTEKRFSAECPSNSPCSLEIQSSEAGDSALYLCASSLQVNTEVFFGKGTRLTVV.

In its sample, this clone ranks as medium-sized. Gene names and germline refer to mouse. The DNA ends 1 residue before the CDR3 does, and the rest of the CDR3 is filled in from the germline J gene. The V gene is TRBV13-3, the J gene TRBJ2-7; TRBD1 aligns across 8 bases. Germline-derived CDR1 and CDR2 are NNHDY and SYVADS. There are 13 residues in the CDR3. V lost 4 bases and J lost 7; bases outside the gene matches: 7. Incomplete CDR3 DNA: TGTGCCAGCAGTCCCGACAGGGGATTGGAACAGTAC. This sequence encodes CASSPDRGLEQY. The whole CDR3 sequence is CASSPDRGLEQYF.

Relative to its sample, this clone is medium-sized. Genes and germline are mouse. The DNA read from the CDR3 is TGTGCCAGCAGTCCAGGGGGCTACACAGAAGTCTTC. As protein: CASSPGGYTEVF. In full, the CDR3 reads CASSPGGYTEVFF. The chain joins TRBV19 to TRBJ1-1; 8 nucleotides agree with TRBD1. The CDR3 is cut off 1 residue early in the read; its end comes from the germline J gene. The CDR3 length is 13 residues. With V trimmed by 4 bases and J by 3 bases, 2 bases remained unmatched. CDR1 and CDR2 (germline): FNHDT, SITEND (reference sequence).

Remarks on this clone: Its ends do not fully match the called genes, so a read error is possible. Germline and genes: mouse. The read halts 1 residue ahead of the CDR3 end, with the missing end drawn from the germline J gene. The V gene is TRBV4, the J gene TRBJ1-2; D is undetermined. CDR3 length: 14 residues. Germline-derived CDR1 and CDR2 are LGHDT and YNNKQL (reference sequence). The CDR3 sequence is CANSYNSANSDYTF. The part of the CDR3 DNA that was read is TGTGCCAACAGCTATAACAGTGCAAACTCCGACTACACC.

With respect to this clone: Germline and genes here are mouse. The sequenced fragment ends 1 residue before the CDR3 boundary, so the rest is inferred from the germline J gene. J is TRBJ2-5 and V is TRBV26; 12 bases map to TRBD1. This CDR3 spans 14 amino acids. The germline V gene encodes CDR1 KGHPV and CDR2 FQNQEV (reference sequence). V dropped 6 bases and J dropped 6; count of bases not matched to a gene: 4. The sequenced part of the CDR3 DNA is TGTGCCAGCAGCCTGGGACAGGGGGCGGACACCCAGTAC. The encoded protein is CASSLGQGADTQY. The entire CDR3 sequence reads CASSLGQGADTQYF. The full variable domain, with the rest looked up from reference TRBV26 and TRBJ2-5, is NSKVIQTPRYLVKGQGQKAKMRCIPEKGHPVVFWYQQNKNNEFKFLINFQNQEVLQQIDMTEKRFSAECPSNSPCSLEIQSSEAGDSALYLCASSLGQGADTQYFGPGTRLLVL.

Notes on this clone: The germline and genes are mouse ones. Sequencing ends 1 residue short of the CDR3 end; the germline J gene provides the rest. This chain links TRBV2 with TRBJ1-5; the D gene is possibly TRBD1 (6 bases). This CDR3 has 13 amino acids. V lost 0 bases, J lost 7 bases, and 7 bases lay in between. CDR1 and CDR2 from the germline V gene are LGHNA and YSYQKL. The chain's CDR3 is CASSQEQGQAPLF. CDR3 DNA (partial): TGTGCCAGCAGCCAAGAACAGGGACAGGCTCCGCTT.

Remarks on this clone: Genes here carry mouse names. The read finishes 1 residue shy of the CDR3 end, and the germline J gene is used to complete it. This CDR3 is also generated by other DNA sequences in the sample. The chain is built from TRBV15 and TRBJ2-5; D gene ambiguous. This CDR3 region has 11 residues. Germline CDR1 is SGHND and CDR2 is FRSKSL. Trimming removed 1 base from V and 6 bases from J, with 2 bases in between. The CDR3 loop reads CASSLEDTQYF. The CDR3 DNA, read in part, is TGTGCCAGCAGTTTAGAGGACACCCAGTAC.

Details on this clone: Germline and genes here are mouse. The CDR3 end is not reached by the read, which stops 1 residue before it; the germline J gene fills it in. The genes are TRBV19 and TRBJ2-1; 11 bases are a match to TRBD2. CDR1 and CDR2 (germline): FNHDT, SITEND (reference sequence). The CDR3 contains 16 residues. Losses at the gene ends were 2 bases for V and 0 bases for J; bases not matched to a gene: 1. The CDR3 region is CASSMGLGVNYAEQFF. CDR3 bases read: TGTGCCAGCAGTATGGGACTGGGGGTTAACTATGCTGAGCAGTTC.

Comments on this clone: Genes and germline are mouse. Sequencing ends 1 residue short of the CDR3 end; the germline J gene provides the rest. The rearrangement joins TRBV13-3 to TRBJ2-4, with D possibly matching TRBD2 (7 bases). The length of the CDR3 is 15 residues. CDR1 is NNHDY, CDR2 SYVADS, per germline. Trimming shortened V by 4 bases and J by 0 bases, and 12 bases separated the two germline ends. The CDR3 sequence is CASSLLGASQNTLYF. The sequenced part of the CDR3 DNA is TGTGCCAGCAGTTTGCTGGGGGCTAGTCAAAACACCTTGTAC.

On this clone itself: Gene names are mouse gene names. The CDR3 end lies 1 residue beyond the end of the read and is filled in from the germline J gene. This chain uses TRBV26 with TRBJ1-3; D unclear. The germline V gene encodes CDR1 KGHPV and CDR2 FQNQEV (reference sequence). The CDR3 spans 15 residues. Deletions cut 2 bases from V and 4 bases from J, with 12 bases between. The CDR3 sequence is CASSLGRPLGNTLYF. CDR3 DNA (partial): TGTGCCAGCAGTCTGGGCAGGCCTCTGGGAAATACGCTCTAT.

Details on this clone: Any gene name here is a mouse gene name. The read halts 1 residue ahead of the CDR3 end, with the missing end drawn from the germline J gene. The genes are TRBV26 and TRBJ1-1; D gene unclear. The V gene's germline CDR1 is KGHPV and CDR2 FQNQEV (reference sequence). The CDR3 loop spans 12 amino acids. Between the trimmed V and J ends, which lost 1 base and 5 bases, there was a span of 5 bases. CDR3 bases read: TGTGCCAGCAGTCTGTTCAGAACAGAAGTCTTC. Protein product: CASSLFRTEVF. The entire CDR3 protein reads CASSLFRTEVFF.

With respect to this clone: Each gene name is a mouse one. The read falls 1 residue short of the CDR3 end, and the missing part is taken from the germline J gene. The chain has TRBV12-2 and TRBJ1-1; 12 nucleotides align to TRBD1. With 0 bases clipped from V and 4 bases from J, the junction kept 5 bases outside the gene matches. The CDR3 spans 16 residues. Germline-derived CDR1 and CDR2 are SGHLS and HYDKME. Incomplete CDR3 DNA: TGTGCCAGCTCTCTCGGGACAGGGGGCCGGGGCACAGAAGTCTTC. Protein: CASSLGTGGRGTEVF. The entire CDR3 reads CASSLGTGGRGTEVFF.

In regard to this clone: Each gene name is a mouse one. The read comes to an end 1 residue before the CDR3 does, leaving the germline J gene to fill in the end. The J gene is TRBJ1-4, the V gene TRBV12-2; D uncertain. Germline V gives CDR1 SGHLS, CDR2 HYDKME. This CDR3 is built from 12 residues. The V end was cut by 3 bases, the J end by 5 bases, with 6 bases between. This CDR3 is CASSFINERLFF. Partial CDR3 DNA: TGTGCCAGCTCTTTCATAAACGAAAGATTATTT.

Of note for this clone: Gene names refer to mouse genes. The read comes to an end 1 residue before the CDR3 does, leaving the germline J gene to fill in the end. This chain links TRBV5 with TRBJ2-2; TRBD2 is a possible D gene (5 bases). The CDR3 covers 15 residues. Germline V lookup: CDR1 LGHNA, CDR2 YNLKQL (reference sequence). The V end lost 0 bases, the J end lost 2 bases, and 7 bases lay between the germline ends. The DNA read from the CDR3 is TGTGCCAGCAGCCAAGATTTGGGGAACACCGGGCAGCTCTAC. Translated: CASSQDLGNTGQLY. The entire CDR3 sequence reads CASSQDLGNTGQLYF.